This T cell receptor (beta chain) was identified during a study of T cell repertoires in ileal Crohn's disease (dated by TCRdb to the late 2010s). Study-wide context: The median duration of disease was 7.5 to 9.5 years, and at the time of surgery 30% to 35% of patients were active smokers. All patients had surgery for a complication: stricturing disease in approximately 61% and penetrating disease in approximately 39%. Postoperative therapy was given to about half of the patients, with thiopurines administered to under 13 patients and anti-TNF agents administered to approximately 17 patients. M6 samples consisted of neoterminal ileum biopsies collected during postoperative colonoscopy. The TCR repertoire was analysed in 55 to 70 patients with Crohn's disease drawn from a prospective multicentre cohort. The study ran alongside a multicentre cohort designed to identify predictors of early endoscopic recurrence after ileocolonic resection. Endoscopic postoperative recurrence was defined by a Rutgeerts score above i0. A total of 171 mucosal samples from 57 patients were sequenced, with samples obtained at several locations on the surgical specimen and at postoperative endoscopy.

Results the study describes overall, beyond this receptor: Only a subgroup of patients, of unstated size, had their mucosal CD4 and CD8 T cells sorted and sequenced. Higher high-frequency clone percentages at surgery were associated with endoscopic recurrence; all patients with clonality above 26.8% (18/57) had recurrence. A significantly higher proportion of clonal expansions was observed in active smokers at surgery than in non-smokers (25.9% vs 17.9%, p=0.02). Postoperative endoscopy timing varied within the first year after surgery, with a median delay of 6.9 months. Compared with CD4 T cells, sorted CD8 T cells held more high-frequency clones, which suggests that the mucosal expansions were mostly CD8.

The time point tag for this specimen amounts to: neoterminal ileum biopsy at postoperative endoscopy, about 6 months after surgery. To be eligible, patients had to be adults with ileal or ileocolonic Crohn's disease and an indication for ileocolonic resection. Whole ileal mucosal biopsies were kept frozen at -80 degrees C prior to DNA extraction. Genomic DNA was extracted from frozen whole biopsies using a TRizol-based method and was quantified with a NanoDrop 2000 spectrophotometer. The CDR3 measures 16 amino acids from cysteine to phenylalanine. Only CDR3 DNA remains: 48 bases, in frame from the first base. Clipping removes 3 bases from V and 3 bases from J, with 10 as the unmatched junction base count. CDR1 and CDR2 were assigned from the germline V gene as SGHDT and YYEEEE. Roughly 540 nanograms of biopsy DNA per sample were submitted for commercial TCRB immunosequencing. Adaptive Biotechnology amplified CDR3 regions from genomic DNA with a two-step multiplex PCR that controlled for amplification bias. In the first PCR, primers covered every V and J gene segment, and in the second PCR, barcodes and Illumina adapters were added. An Illumina instrument was used to sequence the CDR3 libraries. Turning to the authors' computational methods: The analysis drew on both the pipelines supplied by the vendor and custom analysis of the raw data in R/Bioconductor running R version 3.3.0. Clonality, which ranges from 0 to 1, was calculated as the inverse of the normalised Shannon entropy across all productive clones. High-frequency clones were defined as the share of the repertoire taken up by the top 100 clones, keeping only clones that passed a 95% confidence test. Repertoire diversity was measured with the Simpson index, and overlap between samples was measured with the Morisita-Horn index. TCRdb took this table from immuneACCESS and kept in-frame rearrangements with V and J called. Such tables lack part of the clones; where checked against another copy, unresolved V genes explain under half of the gap, and the rest is unexplained. V and J calls plus clone size are reproduced from that table; the DNA served to infer D and trimming. This sample comprises more than 12,000 clones, roughly three quarters of them detected only once. Roughly 4% of the sample is held by the ten biggest clonotypes.

Notes on this clone: Its specific antigen is unknown. One base away there is no much larger clone; base qualities are not given.

The sequenced sample consisted of ileal tissue. This clonotype was sampled from an adult with Crohn's disease. The receptor chain draws on TRBV5-6 and TRBJ1-1; 8 nucleotides in the junction match TRBD1. The CDR3 region: CASSSLNRGRDTEAFF. The sequenced DNA is TGTGCCAGCAGCTCTTTAAACAGGGGGAGGGACACTGAAGCTTTCTTT.